These 24 T cell receptor beta chains originate from one sample sequenced in a study of long-term antiretroviral therapy in people with HIV. Version v3.0 of the immunoSEQ assay was performed at survey level. Sequencing was performed with immunoSEQ multiplex PCR; in TCRdb, only in-frame clones are kept and a portion is missing. The data hold roughly 6,500 clones, with 75% to 90% observed a single time. Material: unsorted PBMCs, obtained 3.7 years after starting antiretroviral therapy. These receptors were taken from a woman aged 50 to 60 with HIV.

This rearrangement joins TRBV5-1 to TRBJ1-2; D unclear. The germline CDR1 and CDR2 sequences are SGHRS and YFSETQ. There are 12 residues in the CDR3. Between the trimmed V and J ends, which lost 2 bases and 6 bases, there was a span of 8 bases. As DNA, the CDR3 is TGCGCCAGCAGCTTAGGGTCCAATGGCTACACCTTC. Translation gives CASSLGSNGYTF.

The chain employs TRBV7-9 and TRBJ2-2; 9 bases are a match to TRBD1. V gave up 1 base and J gave up 9 bases; unmatched junction bases: 9. The CDR3 covers 16 residues. Germline CDR1 reads SEHNR; CDR2 reads FQNEAQ (reference sequence). For the CDR3, the DNA is TGTGCCAGCAGCTTAGGAGTGGGACAGGGCGTTTGGGAGCTGTTTTTT. The encoded protein is CASSLGVGQGVWELFF.

The chain carries TRBV27 and TRBJ1-4; 9 positions match TRBD1. Germline lookup yields CDR1 MNHEY and CDR2 SMNVEV (reference sequence). This CDR3 contains 16 residues. Trimming removed 6 bases from V and 2 bases from J; junction bases left unmatched: 7. The CDR3 protein is CASSRTGARTNEKLFF. CDR3 coding DNA: TGTGCCAGCAGCAGGACAGGGGCGAGGACTAATGAAAAACTGTTTTTT.

V gene TRBV6-1 combines with J gene TRBJ2-7; the match to TRBD1 covers 7 bases. The CDR3 sequence is 13 residues long. After removal of 7 bases from V and 1 base from J, the junction contained 4 bases not matched to a gene. CDR1 and CDR2 (germline): MNHNS, SASEGT. Written as DNA, the CDR3 is TGTGCCAGCACCCTGGGACAGTCCTACGAGCAGTACTTC. It encodes CASTLGQSYEQYF.

The chain has TRBV27 and TRBJ2-3; D gene uncertain. CDR3 length: 15 residues. V lost 0 bases and J lost 9, with 16 bases in between. The germline gives CDR1 MNHEY, CDR2 SMNVEV (reference sequence). CDR3 residues: CASSLSNRPTGTQYF. CDR3 in DNA: TGTGCCAGCAGTTTATCGAATCGGCCAACGGGCACGCAGTATTTT.

V gene TRBV7-9 combines with J gene TRBJ1-1, with 8 bases aligning to TRBD1. This CDR3 region has 13 residues. Germline V gene sequence: CDR1 SEHNR, CDR2 FQNEAQ (reference sequence). Trimming at V came to 2 bases and at J to 8 bases, leaving 4 bases not matched to a gene. CDR3 protein: CASSLIQGAEAFF. CDR3 DNA: TGTGCCAGCAGCTTAATCCAGGGGGCAGAAGCTTTCTTT.

This clone appeared a single time. The chain couples TRBV5-1 to TRBJ2-2; D is uncertain. The CDR3 runs 14 residues. Trimming pared 0 bases from V and 1 base from J, leaving 4 bases between. Germline-derived CDR1 and CDR2 are SGHRS and YFSETQ. Written as DNA, the CDR3 is TGCGCCAGCAGCTTGGCAGGGAACACCGGGGAGCTGTTTTTT. This codes for CASSLAGNTGELFF.

The table lists this clone with a count of one. The chain joins TRBV7-3 to TRBJ2-3; no firm D call. V was cut by 2 bases and J by 4 bases, with 7 bases left in between. The CDR3 contains 13 residues. CDR1 and CDR2 (germline): SGHTA, FQGTGA. The CDR3 sequence: CASSLPDADTQYF. Here the CDR3 DNA reads TGTGCCAGCAGCTTACCCGACGCAGATACGCAGTATTTT.

This chain joins TRBV7-9 and TRBJ1-4, with a possible D match to TRBD1 (5 bases). V was clipped by 0 bases and J by 0 bases, with 11 bases between them. Germline loops: CDR1 SEHNR, CDR2 FQNEAQ (reference sequence). CDR3 length: 17 amino acids. CDR3 coding DNA: TGTGCCAGCAGCTTAGCAGGGGCCTATGCAACTAATGAAAAACTGTTTTTT. It yields the protein CASSLAGAYATNEKLFF.

The chain joins TRBV28 to TRBJ1-1; D is undetermined. The V gene's germline CDR1 is MDHEN and CDR2 SYDVKM. The CDR3 extends over 12 amino acids. V was pared by 6 bases and J by 5 bases, with 10 bases between. As DNA, the CDR3 is TGTGCCAGCAGCCTTCTAGGGACTGAAGCTTTCTTT. This codes for CASSLLGTEAFF.

The chain has TRBV5-3 and TRBJ1-5; TRBD1 is a possible D gene (6 bases). TRBV5-3 is annotated as an ORF whose role is uncertain. The CDR3 runs 17 residues. The ends were cut back, 4 bases at V and 2 bases at J, with 19 bases in the middle. In nucleotides, the CDR3 is TGTGCCAGAAGCCACTCGGGGGCGTCCGGGGGCAATCAGCCCCAGCATTTT. Amino acids: CARSHSGASGGNQPQHF.

The rearrangement links TRBV28 to TRBJ1-2; D uncertain. Trimming cost V 10 bases and J 2 bases, with 14 bases left between them. The CDR3 consists of 13 residues. CDR1 MDHEN and CDR2 SYDVKM come from the germline V gene. The CDR3 sequence is CAIDTGLNYGYTF. The DNA of the CDR3 is TGTGCCATAGACACCGGCCTGAACTATGGCTACACCTTC.

V and J are TRBV28 and TRBJ2-7; no firm D call. The CDR3 is made up of 12 amino acids. The V gene's germline CDR1 is MDHEN and CDR2 SYDVKM. Trimming removed 6 bases at V and 3 bases at J, with 9 bases between. The CDR3 DNA sequence: TGTGCCAGCAGCCGGCGGAACTACGAGCAGTACTTC. Amino acid sequence: CASSRRNYEQYF.

The chain employs TRBV27 and TRBJ1-1; D is ambiguous. The length of the CDR3 is 13 residues. Germline assignment: CDR1 MNHEY and CDR2 SMNVEV (reference sequence). V was trimmed by 2 bases and J by 4 bases, leaving 8 bases between them. CDR3 protein: CASSLMYSTEAFF. CDR3 nucleotides: TGTGCCAGCAGTTTAATGTACAGCACTGAAGCTTTCTTT.

The rearrangement uses TRBV28 and TRBJ1-2, with D unclear. Germline V CDR1 and CDR2: MDHEN, SYDVKM. V lost 5 bases and J lost 3, with 7 bases in between. This CDR3 comprises 12 residues. DNA for the CDR3: TGTGCCAGCAGTATGAGTGACTATGGCTACACCTTC. This codes for CASSMSDYGYTF.

The chain joins TRBV5-5 to TRBJ1-1; a possible D gene is TRBD1 (6 bases). In germline, CDR1 is SGHKS, CDR2 YYEKEE (reference sequence). V lost 0 bases, J lost 1 base, and 10 bases lay in between. This CDR3 spans 15 amino acids. The CDR3, as DNA: TGTGCCAGCAGCTTGGAGGGGGTGGCGAACACTGAAGCTTTCTTT. It is translated as CASSLEGVANTEAFF.

This clone occurred once. CDR3 nucleotides: TGCGCCAGCAGCCCACCGGCGGGAACGAACACTGAAGCTTTCTTT. It codes for CASSPPAGTNTEAFF. The V gene is TRBV5-1, the J gene TRBJ1-1, with D hard to call. The CDR3 consists of 15 residues. Germline V gene sequence: CDR1 SGHRS, CDR2 YFSETQ. The V end lost 4 bases, the J end lost 1 base, and 14 bases lay between the germline ends.

This chain joins TRBV29-1 and TRBJ2-7, with D perhaps matching TRBD2 (5 bases). V was shortened by 1 base and J by 3 bases, with 10 bases between the two germline ends. Germline loops: CDR1 SQVTM, CDR2 ANQGSEA. The CDR3 has 13 residues. CDR3 region: CSVEGADFYEQYF. In nucleotides, the CDR3 is TGCAGCGTTGAAGGAGCGGACTTCTACGAGCAGTACTTC.

The chain carries TRBV11-2 and TRBJ1-1; D is undetermined. Germline lookup yields CDR1 SGHAT and CDR2 FQNNGV. The CDR3 contains 13 residues. V was cut by 3 bases and J by 3 bases, with 8 bases left in between. The CDR3, as DNA: TGTGCCAGCAGCTTGCAAGAAGACACTGAAGCTTTCTTT. Translated: CASSLQEDTEAFF. Together with reference TRBV11-2 and TRBJ1-1, the CDR3 gives the full variable domain: EAGVAQSPRYKIIEKRQSVAFWCNPISGHATLYWYQQILGQGPKLLIQFQNNGVVDDSQLPKDRFSAERLKGVDSTLKIQPAKLEDSAVYLCASSLQEDTEAFFGQGTRLTVV.

The chain uses TRBV27 and TRBJ2-1; 7 bases map to TRBD2. V lost 3 bases and J lost 1; bases outside the gene matches: 15. Per the germline V gene, CDR1 is MNHEY and CDR2 is SMNVEV (reference sequence). This CDR3 contains 19 residues. The CDR3 region is CASSFVGFSGLDSYNEQFF. The CDR3 DNA is TGTGCCAGCAGTTTTGTGGGGTTCAGTGGACTAGATTCCTACAATGAGCAGTTCTTC.

V gene TRBV2 combines with J gene TRBJ1-5; D is uncertain. Germline values: CDR1 SNHLY, CDR2 FYNNEI. Trimming removed 10 bases at V and 0 bases at J, with 13 bases between. CDR3 length equals 14 residues. The CDR3 sequence is CANSDTNSNQPQHF. In DNA, the CDR3 is TGTGCCAACTCCGACACTAATAGCAATCAGCCCCAGCATTTT.

The chain is built from TRBV7-9 and TRBJ1-3; unclear D gene. There are 18 residues in the CDR3. Germline values: CDR1 SEHNR, CDR2 FQNEAQ (reference sequence). V lost 5 bases to trimming and J lost 0 bases, with 20 bases between them. The CDR3 DNA reads as TGTGCCAGCAGCCCACGACACCTTTACCGGGCCTCTGGAAACACCATATATTTT. Translated: CASSPRHLYRASGNTIYF.

CDR3 sequence: CASSTTGPHQPQHF. Here the CDR3 DNA reads TGTGCCAGTAGTACCACAGGGCCTCACCAGCCCCAGCATTTT. The chain links TRBV19 to TRBJ1-5, with D possibly TRBD1 on 6 matching bases. The length of the CDR3 is 14 residues. V lost 4 bases and J 7 bases, leaving 14 bases between the germline ends. The germline V gene encodes CDR1 LNHDA and CDR2 SQIVND (reference sequence).

The J gene is TRBJ1-1, the V gene TRBV5-8; possibly TRBD1 for D (5 bases). V shed 4 bases and J shed 1 base, with 14 bases lying between them. CDR1 is SGHTS and CDR2 is YDEGEE in the germline V gene. CDR3 size: 15 residues. Written as DNA, the CDR3 is TGTGCCAGCAGCCCCCGGGCGGGGGGGAACACTGAAGCTTTCTTT. It translates to CASSPRAGGNTEAFF.